This T cell receptor beta chain was observed in a study of blood T cell repertoires in COVID-19. Only in-frame clones appear in the TCRdb table, and some are missing; sequencing was by immunoSEQ multiplex PCR. Of just over 95,000 clones in the sample, roughly nine tenths were seen once. The germline gives CDR1 WNHNN, CDR2 SYGVQD (reference sequence). The CDR3 sequence is 15 residues long. The V gene lost 0 bases and the J gene lost 6 bases, with 11 bases spanning the gap. This sequence originates from a man in his forties or fifties with acute or convalescent COVID-19. The chain uses TRBV10-1 and TRBJ1-4; the D is unclear. The sequenced sample was peripheral blood. The chain's CDR3 is CASSESLPGHEKLFF. In DNA, the CDR3 is TGCGCCAGCAGTGAGTCGTTGCCTGGGCATGAAAAACTGTTTTTT.